A selection of T cell receptor beta chains follows, all from one sample in a study of Graves' ophthalmopathy and Graves' hyperthyroidism. TCRdb used MiXCR to reprocess the multiplex PCR reads, holding one entry per CDR3 protein. The profile covers about 700,000 distinct CDR3 sequences, with about 38% appearing a single time and around 3.3% taken by the ten largest. The material sequenced was peripheral blood. The receptors were gathered from an adult man with Graves' ophthalmopathy. The CDR3 runs from the conserved cysteine through the conserved F or W. The order of the fields is J gene, D gene, V gene, CDR3 length, clone size, CDR3 DNA, CDR3 protein. A D gene is named only where the DNA matches it firmly. Clone sizes are given selectively: once, few, many, or a class where the clone is expanded.

TRBJ2-7 | TRBD2 | TRBV11-1 | 15 | NA | TGTGCCAGCAGCTCTGCGATAGGACTAGCCTACGAGCAGTACTTC | CASSSAIGLAYEQYF
TRBJ2-2 | NA | TRBV14 | 17 | NA | TGTGCCAGCAGCCTGGGCCTTACTAGTTTCCCCACCGGGGAGCTGTTTTTT | CASSLGLTSFPTGELFF
TRBJ2-7 | TRBD2 | TRBV5-1 | 16 | NA | TGCGCCAGCAGCACCTCCTGGAGCGGGGGGGCGTACGAGCAGTACTTC | CASSTSWSGGAYEQYF
TRBJ2-5 | NA | TRBV9 | 15 | many | TGTGCCAGCAGCGTAGTAACTGGCCCCCAAGAGACCCAGTACTTC | CASSVVTGPQETQYF
TRBJ1-4 | NA | TRBV2 | 12 | many | TGTTCTGTAGGACAGCTCAATGAAAAACTGTTTTTT | CSVGQLNEKLFF
TRBJ1-2 | TRBD1 | TRBV5-4 | 19 | NA | TGCGCCAGCAGCCCCGGCCCCGGGACAGGGGGCTACTACAACTATGGCTACACCTTC | CASSPGPGTGGYYNYGYTF
TRBJ2-6 | NA | TRBV5-1 | 15 | few | TGCGCCAGCAGCTTGGGAGGTTCTGGGGCCAACGTCCCGACTTTC | CASSLGGSGANVPTF
TRBJ2-7 | NA | TRBV19 | 15 | NA | TGTGCCAGTAGTATAGATGAACAGAATTCCTACGAGCAGTACTTC | CASSIDEQNSYEQYF
TRBJ1-6 | NA | TRBV11-1 | 14 | NA | TGTGCCAGCAGCTTGAGCCAGGGGCATTCACCCCTCCACTTT | CASSLSQGHSPLHF
TRBJ2-5 | TRBD2 | TRBV24-1 | 20 | few | TGTGCCACCAGTGACGTAACCCCGGGACTAGCGGGAGGGCCGGGAGAGACCCAGTACTTC | CATSDVTPGLAGGPGETQYF
TRBJ2-7 | NA | TRBV20-1 | 16 | few | TGCAGTGCTAGAGATCTGCTTTCAGGGGACTCCTACGAGCAGTACTTC | CSARDLLSGDSYEQYF
TRBJ1-2 | NA | TRBV5-1 | 10 | many | TGCGCCAGCTCGGGGGACGGCTACACCTTC | CASSGDGYTF
TRBJ2-7 | NA | TRBV12-3/TRBV12-4 | 16 | few | TGTGCCAGCAGTTTAGCGGGGGGGCTATACTCCTACGAGCAGTACTTC | CASSLAGGLYSYEQYF
TRBJ1-2 | NA | TRBV10-2 | 13 | many | TGCGCCAGCAGTGAGTTAGGAGGTTATGGCTACACCTTC | CASSELGGYGYTF
TRBJ1-5 | NA | TRBV5-5 | 16 | NA | TGTGCCAGCAGCTTGGGTGGATCGGGGAACAATCAGCCCCAGCATTTT | CASSLGGSGNNQPQHF
TRBJ1-5 | TRBD1 | TRBV4-1 | 14 | few | TGCGCCAGCAGCCAAGCAGGGGGTTTTCGGCCCCAGCATTTT | CASSQAGGFRPQHF
TRBJ2-7 | TRBD1 | TRBV10-3 | 14 | few | TGTGCCAGCACCAAAGGACAGGGGGTAAGCGAGCAGTACTTC | CASTKGQGVSEQYF